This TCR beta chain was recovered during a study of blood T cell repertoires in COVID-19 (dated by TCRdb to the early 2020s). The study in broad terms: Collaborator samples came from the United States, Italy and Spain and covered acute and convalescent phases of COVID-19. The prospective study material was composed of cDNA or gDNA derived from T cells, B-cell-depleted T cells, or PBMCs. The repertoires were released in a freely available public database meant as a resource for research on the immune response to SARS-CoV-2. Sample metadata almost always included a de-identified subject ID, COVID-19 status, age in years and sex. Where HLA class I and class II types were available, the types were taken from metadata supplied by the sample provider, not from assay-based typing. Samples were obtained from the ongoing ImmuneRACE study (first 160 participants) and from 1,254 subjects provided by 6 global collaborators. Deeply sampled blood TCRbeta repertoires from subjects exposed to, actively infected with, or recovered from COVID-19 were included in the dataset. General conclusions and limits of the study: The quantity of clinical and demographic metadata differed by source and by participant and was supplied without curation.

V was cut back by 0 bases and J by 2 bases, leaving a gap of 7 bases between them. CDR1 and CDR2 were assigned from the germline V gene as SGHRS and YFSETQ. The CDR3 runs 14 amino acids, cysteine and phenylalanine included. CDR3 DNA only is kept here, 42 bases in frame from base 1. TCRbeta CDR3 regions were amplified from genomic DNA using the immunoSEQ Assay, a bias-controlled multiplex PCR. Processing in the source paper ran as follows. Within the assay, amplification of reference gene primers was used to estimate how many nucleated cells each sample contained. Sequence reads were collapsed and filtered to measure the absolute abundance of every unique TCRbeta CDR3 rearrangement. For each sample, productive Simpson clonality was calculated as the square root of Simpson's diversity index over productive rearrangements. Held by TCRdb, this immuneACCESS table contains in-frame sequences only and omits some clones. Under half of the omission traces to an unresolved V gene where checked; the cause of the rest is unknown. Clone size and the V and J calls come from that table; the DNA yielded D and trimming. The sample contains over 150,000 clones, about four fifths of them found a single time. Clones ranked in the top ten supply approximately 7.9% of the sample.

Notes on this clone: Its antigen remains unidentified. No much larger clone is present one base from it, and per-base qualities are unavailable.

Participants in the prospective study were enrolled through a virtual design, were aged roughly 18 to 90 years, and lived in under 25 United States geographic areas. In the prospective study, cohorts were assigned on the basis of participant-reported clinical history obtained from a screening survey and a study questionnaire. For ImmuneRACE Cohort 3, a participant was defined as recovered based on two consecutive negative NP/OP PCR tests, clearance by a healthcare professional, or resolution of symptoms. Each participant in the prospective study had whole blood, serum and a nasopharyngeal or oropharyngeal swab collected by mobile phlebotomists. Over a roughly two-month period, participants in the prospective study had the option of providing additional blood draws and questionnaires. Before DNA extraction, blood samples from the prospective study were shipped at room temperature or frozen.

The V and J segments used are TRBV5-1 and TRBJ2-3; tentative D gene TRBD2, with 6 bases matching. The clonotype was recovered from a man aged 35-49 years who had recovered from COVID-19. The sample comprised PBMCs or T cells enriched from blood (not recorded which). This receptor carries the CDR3 CASSLGDFTDTQYF. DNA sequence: TGCGCCAGCAGCTTGGGGGACTTCACAGATACGCAGTATTTT.